This is a list of T cell receptor beta chains from one sample in a study of blood T cell repertoires in COVID-19. Produced via immunoSEQ multiplex PCR; TCRdb's table is partial and in-frame only. The sample includes approximately 110,000 clones, 60% to 85% seen only once; the top ten take about 0.85%. The sample was peripheral blood. The receptors stem from a human donor with acute or convalescent COVID-19. The donor label of this sample is uncertain. Each CDR3 is given with its conserved first and last residue. The D gene is left open where the match is weak. Not all rows give a size; the values are once, few, many and, for expanded clones, a class.

V gene	D gene	CDR3 length	J gene	clone size	CDR3 DNA	CDR3 protein
TRBV14	TRBD1	14	TRBJ1-1	-	TGTGCCAGCAGCCAAGCGACAGGGGGAACTGAAGCTTTCTTT	CASSQATGGTEAFF
TRBV5-4	TRBD2	15	TRBJ2-3	-	TGTGCCAGCAGAAAGCGGGGGGGCGGGGCAGATACGCAGTATTTT	CASRKRGGGADTQYF
TRBV11-2	TRBD2	16	TRBJ2-1	-	TGTGCCAGCAGCTTAGTGTCCAGCGGGGCCCACAATGAGCAGTTCTTC	CASSLVSSGAHNEQFF
TRBV28	TRBD1	16	TRBJ2-1	-	TGTGCCAGCAACCAAATGGGACAGGGCCCCTACAATGAGCAGTTCTTC	CASNQMGQGPYNEQFF
TRBV7-2	-	13	TRBJ2-7	-	TGTGCCAGCAGCTACCTCCCGGGCTACGAGCAGTACTTC	CASSYLPGYEQYF
TRBV4-1	TRBD1	15	TRBJ2-7	-	TGCGCCAGCAGCTCCCGGGACAGGGGAATCCACGAGCAGTACTTC	CASSSRDRGIHEQYF
TRBV30	-	13	TRBJ2-5	-	TGTGCCTGGAGTCTCCCCGGGTTAGAGACCCAGTACTTC	CAWSLPGLETQYF
TRBV21-1	-	16	TRBJ1-1	-	TGTGCCAGCAGCAAAGTAGGGGGCGCAGGGAACACTGAAGCTTTCTTT	CASSKVGGAGNTEAFF
TRBV19	-	14	TRBJ1-3	-	TGTGCCAGTAGTCCAGACATGACTGGAAACACCATATATTTT	CASSPDMTGNTIYF
TRBV30	TRBD1	13	TRBJ1-6	-	TGTGCCTGGAGTGGGACAGGGAAAACACCCCTCCACTTT	CAWSGTGKTPLHF
TRBV4-1	-	13	TRBJ1-6	few	TGCGCCAGCAGCCAAGGGAGTAGTTCACCCCTCCACTTT	CASSQGSSSPLHF
TRBV27	TRBD1	14	TRBJ1-2	-	TGTGCCAGCAGGGATACAGGGGGCCCCCTGGGCTACACCTTC	CASRDTGGPLGYTF
TRBV7-6	-	14	TRBJ2-5	-	TGTGCCAGCAGCTTTACCGGGACAAAAGAGACCCAGTACTTC	CASSFTGTKETQYF
TRBV28	-	13	TRBJ1-6	-	TGTGCCAGCGGTCGTCGGCCAGGATCACCCCTCCACTTT	CASGRRPGSPLHF
TRBV5-6	TRBD2	16	TRBJ2-3	-	TGTGCCAGCAGCTTCAGGCGGCGGGGGGGCCCAGATACGCAGTATTTT	CASSFRRRGGPDTQYF
TRBV7-6	-	16	TRBJ1-2	-	TGTGCCAGCAGCTTAGTCGGGACACAAGGTAACTATGGCTACACCTTC	CASSLVGTQGNYGYTF
TRBV30	TRBD1	18	TRBJ2-2	once	TGTGCCTGGAGTCGTACGAGGTGGACAGGGGGCAACACCGGGGAGCTGTTTTTT	CAWSRTRWTGGNTGELFF
TRBV30	TRBD2	18	TRBJ2-1	-	TGTGCCTGGAGTCCGGGACTAGCGGGGGGCTCCTCCTACAATGAGCAGTTCTTC	CAWSPGLAGGSSYNEQFF
TRBV5-1	-	12	TRBJ2-3	few	TGCGCCAGCAGCGCAGGGATAGATACGCAGTATTTT	CASSAGIDTQYF
TRBV5-8	-	12	TRBJ2-5	-	TGTGCCAGCACGGGGGTAGAAGAGACCCAGTACTTC	CASTGVEETQYF
TRBV5-1	-	13	TRBJ2-2	-	TGCGCCAGCCGGACACAGAACACCGGGGAGCTGTTTTTT	CASRTQNTGELFF
TRBV7-8	-	13	TRBJ1-5	-	TGTGCCAGCAGCGGAGACGGGGATCAGCCCCAGCATTTT	CASSGDGDQPQHF
TRBV6-5	-	15	TRBJ1-2	once	TGTGCCAGCAGTTACTCGGCCCAGGGCGTCTATGGCTACACCTTC	CASSYSAQGVYGYTF
TRBV2	-	12	TRBJ1-4	once	TGTGCCAGCTCGAGAGCTAATGAAAAACTGTTTTTT	CASSRANEKLFF
TRBV7-2	-	14	TRBJ2-2	-	TGTGCCAGCAGCCACACACGGAGGACCGGGGAGCTGTTTTTT	CASSHTRRTGELFF
TRBV7-2	TRBD1	14	TRBJ1-5	-	TGTGCCAGCAGCTTCGGACAGGGTTGGGATCCCCAGCATTTT	CASSFGQGWDPQHF
TRBV27	-	13	TRBJ1-5	-	TGTGCCAGCAGTTTTCGGTCCAATCAGCCCCAGCATTTT	CASSFRSNQPQHF
TRBV6-6	TRBD2	15	TRBJ2-1	few	TGTGCCAGCAGTTACGCCAGCGGGGCCTACAATGAGCAGTTCTTC	CASSYASGAYNEQFF
TRBV7-9	TRBD2	15	TRBJ2-7	-	TGTGCCAGCAGCTCCGGGACTAGCGGGACCTACGAGCAGTACTTC	CASSSGTSGTYEQYF
TRBV19	-	12	TRBJ2-4	-	TGTGCCAGTAGTATATCCCATAGCGGACAGTACTTC	CASSISHSGQYF
TRBV6-5	TRBD1	14	TRBJ2-2	once	TGTGCCAGCGAGGGACAGGGAGGAATCGGGGAGCTGTTTTTT	CASEGQGGIGELFF
TRBV5-6	-	13	TRBJ2-4	-	TGTGCCAGCACCTCTTTAGCCAAAAACATTCAGTACTTC	CASTSLAKNIQYF
TRBV21-1	-	17	TRBJ2-7	-	TGTGCCAGCAGCAAAGCGCTTTGGACGGGGGGGCCGCTCGAGCAGTACTTC	CASSKALWTGGPLEQYF
TRBV1	-	20	TRBJ2-6	-	TGCACCAGCAGAGAGAACCGAACAGGTGGAGACCACTCTGGGGCCAACGTCCTGACTTTC	CTSRENRTGGDHSGANVLTF
TRBV12-3/TRBV12-4	-	13	TRBJ2-7	few	TGTGCCAGCAGTTTCTCGCAGGTCTACGAGCAGTACTTC	CASSFSQVYEQYF
TRBV18	-	15	TRBJ1-4	-	TGTGCCAGCTCACCACAGGGGCGCAGGGGTGAAAAACTGTTTTTT	CASSPQGRRGEKLFF
TRBV2	-	13	TRBJ2-7	many	TGTGCCAGCAGTGATCGGCAGGGCTACGAGCAGTACTTC	CASSDRQGYEQYF
TRBV6-5	-	13	TRBJ2-5	few	TGTGCCAGCTTACCATGGCAACAAGAGACCCAGTACTTC	CASLPWQQETQYF
TRBV5-1	-	16	TRBJ1-4	-	TGCGCCAGCAGCTTGATGCAACAGGGCTATAATGAAAAACTGTTTTTT	CASSLMQQGYNEKLFF
TRBV19	-	14	TRBJ1-1	-	TGTGCCAGTAGTATCTTTGAGGGGAACACTGAAGCTTTCTTT	CASSIFEGNTEAFF
TRBV27	-	16	TRBJ1-4	-	TGTGCCAGCAGTTCGGAGACAGTTGCAACTAATGAAAAACTGTTTTTT	CASSSETVATNEKLFF
TRBV13	-	16	TRBJ2-5	-	TGTGCCAGCAGCTTAGGACAGTACTTTTCTCAAGAGACCCAGTACTTC	CASSLGQYFSQETQYF
TRBV7-9	TRBD2	16	TRBJ2-5	-	TGTGCCAGCAGCTTGGGTTACGGGACTAAACAAGAGACCCAGTACTTC	CASSLGYGTKQETQYF